These T cell receptor beta chains were read from a single sample in a study of blood T cell repertoires in COVID-19. TCRdb's copy holds only in-frame clones and misses some; the assay was immunoSEQ multiplex PCR. The table includes 150,000 to 250,000 clones, roughly three quarters detected once. The specimen was peripheral blood. Receptors originate from a woman between 35 and 50 years old with COVID-19, enrolled during active disease. Both conserved end residues are part of each CDR3.

>TRBV2|TRBJ2-7|16
CGTSPGATGGGYEQYF
>TRBV25-1|TRBJ1-6|15
CASSESHRGYSPLHF
>TRBV6-5|TRBJ2-5|13
CASRRGGEETQYF
>TRBV9|TRBJ2-2|15
CASSETGAHTGELFF
>TRBV7-9|TRBJ2-7|16
CASSSTGQGFSYEQYF
>TRBV5-6|TRBJ2-7|13
CASIRQGSYEQYF
>TRBV19|TRBJ2-5|15
CASSIRRLQKETQYF
>TRBV6-6|TRBJ1-1|15
CASSYSHVGNTEAFF
>TRBV2|TRBJ1-2|16
CASSPGQGRSGYGYTF
>TRBV6-6|TRBJ2-1|13
CASSHNTGNEQFF
>TRBV29-1|TRBJ1-2|14
CSVESRGSNYGYTF
>TRBV19|TRBJ2-1|15
CASMPYRGGINEQFF
>TRBV7-3|TRBJ2-1|14
CASSLEGTDNEQFF
>TRBV7-9|TRBJ2-3|15
CASRDSGSRTDTQYF
>TRBV5-1|TRBJ1-2|12
CASSLAGNGYTF
>TRBV5-4|TRBJ2-1|16
CASSATSGGAYNEQFF
>TRBV24-1|TRBJ2-1|19
CATSDSGTRGGSSYNEQFF
>TRBV10-3|TRBJ2-1|14
CAITSGGLYNEQFF
>TRBV9|TRBJ2-2|18
CASSVTTDRGRSTGELFF
>TRBV11-2|TRBJ2-5|15
CASSLEDSLQETQYF
>TRBV7-2|TRBJ2-7|16
CASSLATGGSSYEQYF
>TRBV2|TRBJ2-5|15
CASSNRGTGGETQYF
>TRBV6-5|TRBJ2-2|13
CASGFKNTGELFF